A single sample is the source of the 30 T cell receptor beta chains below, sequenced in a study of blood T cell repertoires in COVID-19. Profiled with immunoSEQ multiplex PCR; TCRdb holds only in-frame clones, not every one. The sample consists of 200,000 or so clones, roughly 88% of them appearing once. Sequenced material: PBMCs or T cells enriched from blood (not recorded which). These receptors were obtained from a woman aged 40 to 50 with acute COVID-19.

This chain's CDR3 is CASSLGVGQRSSYTF. The CDR3 DNA follows: TGTGCCAGCAGCTTGGGGGTTGGTCAGCGGTCGAGCTACACCTTC. This rearrangement joins TRBV5-5 to TRBJ1-2; D is unresolved. This CDR3 has 15 amino acids. CDR1 and CDR2 (germline): SGHKS, YYEKEE (reference sequence). Trimming stripped 0 bases from V and 9 bases from J, with 18 bases between.

In DNA, the CDR3 is TGTGCCAGCAGCTTGACAGGGATAGGCACAGATACGCAGTATTTT. This gives the protein CASSLTGIGTDTQYF. The rearrangement links TRBV7-9 to TRBJ2-3, with 7 positions matching TRBD1. The CDR3 loop spans 15 amino acids. V shed 3 bases and J 1 base; nucleotides not matched to a gene: 4. CDR1 is SEHNR and CDR2 is FQNEAQ in the germline V gene (reference sequence).

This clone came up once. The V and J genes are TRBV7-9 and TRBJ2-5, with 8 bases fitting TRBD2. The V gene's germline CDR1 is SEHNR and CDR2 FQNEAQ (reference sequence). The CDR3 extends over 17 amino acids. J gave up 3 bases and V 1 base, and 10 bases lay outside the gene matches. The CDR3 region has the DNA TGTGCCAGCAGCTTAGTTATGGCTAGCGGGCTTAAAGAGACCCAGTACTTC. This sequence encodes CASSLVMASGLKETQYF.

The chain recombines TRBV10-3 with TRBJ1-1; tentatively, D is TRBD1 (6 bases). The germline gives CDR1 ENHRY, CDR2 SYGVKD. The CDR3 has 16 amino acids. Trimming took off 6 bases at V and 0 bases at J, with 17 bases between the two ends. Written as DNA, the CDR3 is TGTGCCATCAGGGGGGGGCGGGGGGTAATGAACACTGAAGCTTTCTTT. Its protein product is CAIRGGRGVMNTEAFF.

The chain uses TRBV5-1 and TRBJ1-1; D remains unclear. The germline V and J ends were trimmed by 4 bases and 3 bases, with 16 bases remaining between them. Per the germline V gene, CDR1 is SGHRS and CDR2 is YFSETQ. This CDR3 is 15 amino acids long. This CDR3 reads CASSLRIRQDTEAFF. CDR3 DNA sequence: TGCGCCAGCAGCCTAAGGATCCGGCAGGACACTGAAGCTTTCTTT.

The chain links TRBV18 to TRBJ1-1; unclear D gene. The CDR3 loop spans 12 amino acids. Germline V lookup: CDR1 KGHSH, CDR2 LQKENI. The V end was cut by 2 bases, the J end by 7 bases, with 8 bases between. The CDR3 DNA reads TGTGCCAGCTCACCATTGGCTAGTGAAGCTTTCTTT. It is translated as CASSPLASEAFF.

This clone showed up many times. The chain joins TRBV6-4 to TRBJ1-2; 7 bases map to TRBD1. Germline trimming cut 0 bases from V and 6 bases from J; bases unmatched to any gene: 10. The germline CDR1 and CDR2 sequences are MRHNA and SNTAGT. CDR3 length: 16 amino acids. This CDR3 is CASSDSGDSPSNGYTF. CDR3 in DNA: TGTGCCAGCAGTGACTCGGGGGACAGCCCTAGCAATGGCTACACCTTC.

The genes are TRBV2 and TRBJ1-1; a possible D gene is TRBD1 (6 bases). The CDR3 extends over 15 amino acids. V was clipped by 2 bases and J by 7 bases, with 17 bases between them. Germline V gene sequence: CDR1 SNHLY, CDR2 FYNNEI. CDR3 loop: CASSERQDWPHEAFF. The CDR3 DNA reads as TGTGCCAGCAGTGAAAGACAGGATTGGCCCCATGAAGCTTTCTTT.

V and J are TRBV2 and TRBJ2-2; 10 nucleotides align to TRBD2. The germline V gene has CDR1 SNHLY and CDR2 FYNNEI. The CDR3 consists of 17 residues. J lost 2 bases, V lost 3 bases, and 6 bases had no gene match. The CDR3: CASSDDLAGANTGELFF. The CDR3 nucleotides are TGTGCCAGCAGTGATGATCTAGCGGGGGCCAACACCGGGGAGCTGTTTTTT.

In nucleotides, the CDR3 is TGTGCCAGCAGCTTCTTACACAACACTGAAGCTTTCTTT. Its translation: CASSFLHNTEAFF. This chain joins TRBV7-3 and TRBJ1-1; D unclear. The CDR3 is 13 amino acids. V gave up 3 bases and J gave up 2 bases, with 7 bases separating them. The V gene's germline CDR1 is SGHTA and CDR2 FQGTGA.

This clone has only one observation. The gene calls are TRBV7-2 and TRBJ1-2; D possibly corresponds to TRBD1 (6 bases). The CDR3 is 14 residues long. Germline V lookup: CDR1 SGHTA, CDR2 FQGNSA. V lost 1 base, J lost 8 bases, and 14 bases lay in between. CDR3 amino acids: CASSLGRGADGYTF. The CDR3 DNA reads TGTGCCAGCAGCTTAGGTCGGGGGGCGGACGGCTACACCTTC.

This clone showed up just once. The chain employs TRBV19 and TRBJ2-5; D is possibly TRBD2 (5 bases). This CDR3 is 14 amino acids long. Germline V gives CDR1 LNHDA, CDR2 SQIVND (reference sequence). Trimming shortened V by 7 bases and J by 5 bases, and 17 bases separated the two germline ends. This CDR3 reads CASTGGLLAETQYF. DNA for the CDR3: TGTGCCAGTACGGGCGGACTCCTTGCTGAGACCCAGTACTTC.

CDR3 coding DNA: TGTGCCAGCACCGTACACCCTAGCGGGGGGGGTTCTGGGGCCAACGTCCTGACTTTC. Translation gives CASTVHPSGGGSGANVLTF. The chain links TRBV7-9 to TRBJ2-6; TRBD2 agrees at 12 bases. CDR1 and CDR2 from the germline V gene are SEHNR and FQNEAQ (reference sequence). The CDR3 has 19 residues. V gave up 7 bases and J gave up 1 base; unmatched junction bases: 11.

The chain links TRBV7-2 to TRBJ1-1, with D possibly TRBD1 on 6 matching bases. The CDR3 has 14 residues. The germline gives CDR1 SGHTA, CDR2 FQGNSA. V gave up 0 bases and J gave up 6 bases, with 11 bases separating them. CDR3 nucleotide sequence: TGTGCCAGCAGCTTAGCCCAGGGGAGGGCTGAAGCTTTCTTT. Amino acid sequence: CASSLAQGRAEAFF.

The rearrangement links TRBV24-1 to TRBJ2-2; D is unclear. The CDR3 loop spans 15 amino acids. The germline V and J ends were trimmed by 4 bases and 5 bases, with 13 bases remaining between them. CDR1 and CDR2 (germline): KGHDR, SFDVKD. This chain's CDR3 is CATSDPSRATGELFF. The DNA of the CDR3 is TGTGCCACCAGTGACCCATCTAGAGCAACCGGGGAGCTGTTTTTT.

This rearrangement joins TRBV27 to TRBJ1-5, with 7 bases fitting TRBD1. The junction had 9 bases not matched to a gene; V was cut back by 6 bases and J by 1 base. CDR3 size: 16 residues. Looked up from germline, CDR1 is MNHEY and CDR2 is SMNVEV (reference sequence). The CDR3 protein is CASSPTGQISNQPQHF. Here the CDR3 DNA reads TGTGCCAGCAGCCCGACAGGGCAGATCAGCAATCAGCCCCAGCATTTT.

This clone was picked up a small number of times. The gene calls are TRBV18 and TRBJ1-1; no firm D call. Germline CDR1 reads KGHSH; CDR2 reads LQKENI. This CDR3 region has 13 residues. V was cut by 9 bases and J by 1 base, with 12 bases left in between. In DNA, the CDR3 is TGTGCCAGTTGGGCAGGAAAGAACACTGAAGCTTTCTTT. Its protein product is CASWAGKNTEAFF.

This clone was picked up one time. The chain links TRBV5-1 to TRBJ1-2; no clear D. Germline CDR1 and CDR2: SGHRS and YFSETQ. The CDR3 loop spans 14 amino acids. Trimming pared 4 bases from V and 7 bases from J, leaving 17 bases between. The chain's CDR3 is CASSPEGGSRGYTF. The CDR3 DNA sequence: TGCGCCAGCAGCCCCGAAGGAGGGTCGCGTGGCTACACCTTC.

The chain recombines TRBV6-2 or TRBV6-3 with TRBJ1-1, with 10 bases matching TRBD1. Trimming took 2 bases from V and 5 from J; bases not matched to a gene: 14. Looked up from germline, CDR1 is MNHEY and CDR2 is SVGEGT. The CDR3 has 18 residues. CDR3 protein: CASSYDRDRGRVWTEAFF. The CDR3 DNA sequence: TGTGCCAGCAGTTACGACCGGGACAGGGGACGGGTTTGGACTGAAGCTTTCTTT.

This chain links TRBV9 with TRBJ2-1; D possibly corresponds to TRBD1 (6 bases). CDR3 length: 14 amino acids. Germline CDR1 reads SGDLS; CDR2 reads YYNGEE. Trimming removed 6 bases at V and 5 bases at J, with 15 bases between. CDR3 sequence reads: CASTPGTSNNEQFF. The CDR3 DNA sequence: TGTGCCAGCACCCCGGGGACATCTAACAATGAGCAGTTCTTC.

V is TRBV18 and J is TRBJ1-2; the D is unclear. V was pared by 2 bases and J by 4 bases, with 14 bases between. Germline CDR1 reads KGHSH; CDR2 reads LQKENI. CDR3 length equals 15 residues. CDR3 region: CASSPETLQAYGYTF. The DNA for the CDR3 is TGTGCCAGCTCACCAGAGACACTCCAGGCCTATGGCTACACCTTC. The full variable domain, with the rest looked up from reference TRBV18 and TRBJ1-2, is NAGVMQNPRHLVRRRGQEARLRCSPMKGHSHVYWYRQLPEEGLKFMVYLQKENIIDESGMPKERFSAEFPKEGPSILRIQQVVRGDSAAYFCASSPETLQAYGYTFGSGTRLTVV.

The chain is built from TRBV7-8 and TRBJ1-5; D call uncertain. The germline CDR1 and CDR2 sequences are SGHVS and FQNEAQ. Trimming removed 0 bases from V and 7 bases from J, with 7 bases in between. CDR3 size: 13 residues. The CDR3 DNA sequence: TGTGCCAGCAGCTTAGCTGGGGAGCAGCCCCAGCATTTT. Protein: CASSLAGEQPQHF.

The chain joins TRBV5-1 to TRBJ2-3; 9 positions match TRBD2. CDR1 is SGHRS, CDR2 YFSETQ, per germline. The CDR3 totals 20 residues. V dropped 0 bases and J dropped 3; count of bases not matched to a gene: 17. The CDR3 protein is CASSLVASGASSLATDTQYF. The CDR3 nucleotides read TGCGCCAGCAGCTTGGTGGCTAGCGGGGCCTCCTCCCTAGCTACAGATACGCAGTATTTT. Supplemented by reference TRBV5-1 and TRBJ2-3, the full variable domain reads KAGVTQTPRYLIKTRGQQVTLSCSPISGHRSVSWYQQTPGQGLQFLFEYFSETQRNKGNFPGRFSGRQFSNSRSEMNVSTLELGDSALYLCASSLVASGASSLATDTQYFGPGTRLTVL.

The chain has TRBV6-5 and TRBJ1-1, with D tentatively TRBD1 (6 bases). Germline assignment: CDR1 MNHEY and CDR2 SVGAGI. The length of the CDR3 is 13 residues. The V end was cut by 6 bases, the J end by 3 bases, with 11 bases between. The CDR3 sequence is CASSLRGDTEAFF. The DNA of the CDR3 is TGTGCCAGCAGCCTCAGGGGCGACACTGAAGCTTTCTTT.

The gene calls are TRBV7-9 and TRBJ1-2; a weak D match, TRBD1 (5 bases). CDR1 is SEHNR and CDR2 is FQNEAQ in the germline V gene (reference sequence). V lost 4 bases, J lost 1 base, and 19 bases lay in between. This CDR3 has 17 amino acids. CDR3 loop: CASSWPARGHSNYGYTF. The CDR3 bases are TGTGCCAGCAGCTGGCCCGCCCGAGGACACAGTAACTATGGCTACACCTTC.

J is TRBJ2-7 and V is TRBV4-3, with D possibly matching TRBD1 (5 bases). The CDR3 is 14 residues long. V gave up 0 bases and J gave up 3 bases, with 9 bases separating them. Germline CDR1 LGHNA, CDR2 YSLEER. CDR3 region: CASSQDTRDYEQYF. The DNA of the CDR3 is TGCGCCAGCAGCCAAGATACCAGGGACTACGAGCAGTACTTC.

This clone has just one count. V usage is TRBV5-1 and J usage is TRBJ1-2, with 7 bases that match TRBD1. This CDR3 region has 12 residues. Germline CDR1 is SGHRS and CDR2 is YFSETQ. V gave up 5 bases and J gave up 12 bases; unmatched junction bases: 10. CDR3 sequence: CASRPAGGLHTF. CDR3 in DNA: TGCGCCAGCAGGCCAGCAGGGGGATTGCACACCTTC.

The CDR3 DNA follows: TGTGCCAGCAGCTTAGTCTTGGGTCCGAGGGGGCGTTGGACTGAAGCTTTCTTT. It specifies CASSLVLGPRGRWTEAFF. This sequence joins TRBV7-9 and TRBJ1-1; 7 bases are shared with TRBD1. V shed 1 base and J 5 bases; nucleotides not matched to a gene: 16. This CDR3 comprises 18 residues. Germline V CDR1 and CDR2: SEHNR, FQNEAQ (reference sequence).

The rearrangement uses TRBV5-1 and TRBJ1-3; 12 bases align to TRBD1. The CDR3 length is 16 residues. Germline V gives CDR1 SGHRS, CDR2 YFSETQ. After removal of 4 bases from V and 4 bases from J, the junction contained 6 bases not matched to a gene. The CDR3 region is CASSPGDRGPGNTIYF. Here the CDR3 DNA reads TGCGCCAGCAGCCCGGGGGACAGGGGGCCGGGAAACACCATATATTTT.

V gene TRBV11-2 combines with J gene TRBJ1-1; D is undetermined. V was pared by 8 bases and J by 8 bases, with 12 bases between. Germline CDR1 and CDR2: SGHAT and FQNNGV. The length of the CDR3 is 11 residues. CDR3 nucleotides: TGTGCCAGCGTCTGGTTGCGAGAAGCTTTCTTT. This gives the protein CASVWLREAFF.